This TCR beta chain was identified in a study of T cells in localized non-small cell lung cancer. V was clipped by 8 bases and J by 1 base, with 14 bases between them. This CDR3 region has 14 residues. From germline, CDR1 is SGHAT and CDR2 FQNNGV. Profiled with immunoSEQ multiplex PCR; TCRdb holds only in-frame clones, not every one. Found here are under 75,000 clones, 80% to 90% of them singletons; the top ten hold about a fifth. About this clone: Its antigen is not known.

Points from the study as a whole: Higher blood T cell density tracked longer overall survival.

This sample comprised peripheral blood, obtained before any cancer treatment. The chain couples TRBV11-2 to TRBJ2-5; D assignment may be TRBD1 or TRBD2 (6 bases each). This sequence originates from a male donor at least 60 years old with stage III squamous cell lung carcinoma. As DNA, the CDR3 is TGTGCCAGCGCAATTGGAGGGGGCCAAGAGACCCAGTACTTC. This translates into CASAIGGGQETQYF.